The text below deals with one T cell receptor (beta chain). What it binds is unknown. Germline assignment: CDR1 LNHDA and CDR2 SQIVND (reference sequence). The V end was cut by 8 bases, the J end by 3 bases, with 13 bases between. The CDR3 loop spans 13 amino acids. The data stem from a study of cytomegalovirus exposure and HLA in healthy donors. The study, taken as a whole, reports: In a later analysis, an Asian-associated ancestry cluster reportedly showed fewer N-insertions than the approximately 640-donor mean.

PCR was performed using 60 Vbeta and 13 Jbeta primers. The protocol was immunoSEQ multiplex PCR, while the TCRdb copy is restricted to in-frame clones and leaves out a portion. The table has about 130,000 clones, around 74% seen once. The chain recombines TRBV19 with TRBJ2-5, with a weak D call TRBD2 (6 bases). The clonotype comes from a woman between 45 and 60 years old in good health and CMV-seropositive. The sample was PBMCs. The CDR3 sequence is CASGRRGEETQYF. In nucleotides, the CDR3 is TGTGCCAGTGGTCGTCGCGGGGAAGAGACCCAGTACTTC. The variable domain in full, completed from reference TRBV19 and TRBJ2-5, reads DGGITQSPKYLFRKEGQNVTLSCEQNLNHDAMYWYRQDPGQGLRLIYYSQIVNDFQKGDIAEGYSVSREKKESFPLTVTSAQKNPTAFYLCASGRRGEETQYFGPGTRLLVL.